This TCR beta chain was captured in a study of blood T cell repertoires in COVID-19. Study details: In each case, the material was cDNA or gDNA derived from T cells, B-cell-depleted T cells, or PBMCs.

The ends were cut back, 7 bases at V and 5 bases at J, with 11 bases in the middle. The CDR3 length is 13 residues. Germline lookup yields CDR1 MNHEY and CDR2 SVGAGI. Per the study methods: Reference gene primer amplification in the assay estimated nucleated cell counts. TCRdb keeps only in-frame clones here, not all; method: immunoSEQ multiplex PCR. V, J and clone size are those of that table, while D and trimming were read from the DNA. The table records 150,000 to 200,000 clones, about four fifths of them present only once. The sequence was obtained from a man aged 65 to 85 with active or convalescent COVID-19. This chain links TRBV6-5 with TRBJ2-2; maybe TRBD1 (6 bases). The sample consisted of peripheral blood. The CDR3 is CASTRGGTGELFF. CDR3 coding DNA: TGTGCCAGCACCCGAGGGGGAACCGGGGAGCTGTTTTTT.